Sequencing of this T cell receptor (beta chain) was carried out in a study of technical replicates of blood from a few donors. Assay: immunoSEQ multiplex PCR; the TCRdb copy retains only in-frame clones and omits some. Of about 79,000 clones in the sample, 90% to 95% were seen once. This CDR3 spans 13 amino acids. CDR1 MNHEY and CDR2 SMNVEV come from the germline V gene (reference sequence). Trimming took off 8 bases at V and 5 bases at J, with 16 bases between the two ends. The rearrangement joins TRBV27 to TRBJ2-7, with TRBD2 as a possible D gene (6 bases). Specimen: T cells isolated from PBMCs. The TCR was taken from a human donor in good health. CDR3: CASFPRDLHEQYF. CDR3 nucleotides: TGTGCCAGCTTCCCTAGGGACTTACACGAGCAGTACTTC.